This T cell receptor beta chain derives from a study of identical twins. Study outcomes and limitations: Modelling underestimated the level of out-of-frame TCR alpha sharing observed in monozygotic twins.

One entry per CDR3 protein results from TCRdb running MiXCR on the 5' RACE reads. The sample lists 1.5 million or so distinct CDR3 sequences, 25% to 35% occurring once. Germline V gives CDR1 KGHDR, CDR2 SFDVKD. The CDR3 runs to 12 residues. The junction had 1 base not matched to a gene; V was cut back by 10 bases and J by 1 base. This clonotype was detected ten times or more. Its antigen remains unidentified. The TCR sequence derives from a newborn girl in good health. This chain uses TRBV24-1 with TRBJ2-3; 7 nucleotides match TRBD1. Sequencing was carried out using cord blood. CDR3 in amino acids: CATGQGTDTQYF. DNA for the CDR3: TGTGCCACTGGACAGGGCACAGATACGCAGTATTTT.